The source of this TCR beta chain is a study of T cell changes during pregnancy in multiple sclerosis. Per germline, CDR1 KGHSH and CDR2 LQKENI. The CDR3 contains 16 residues. The V end lost 6 bases, the J end lost 5 bases, and 22 bases lay between the germline ends. Produced via immunoSEQ multiplex PCR; TCRdb's table is partial and in-frame only. This table has around 78,000 clones, 91% appearing once. The sample consisted of peripheral blood, taken in the third trimester of pregnancy. The chain recombines TRBV18 with TRBJ1-2; weak D call: TRBD1 (6 bases). This receptor was taken from a female donor in good health, enrolled as a control in a pregnancy study. The CDR3 here is CASSSDRPPLQYGYTF. The CDR3 DNA follows: TGTGCCAGCTCCTCAGACAGGCCGCCCCTGCAATATGGCTACACCTTC.